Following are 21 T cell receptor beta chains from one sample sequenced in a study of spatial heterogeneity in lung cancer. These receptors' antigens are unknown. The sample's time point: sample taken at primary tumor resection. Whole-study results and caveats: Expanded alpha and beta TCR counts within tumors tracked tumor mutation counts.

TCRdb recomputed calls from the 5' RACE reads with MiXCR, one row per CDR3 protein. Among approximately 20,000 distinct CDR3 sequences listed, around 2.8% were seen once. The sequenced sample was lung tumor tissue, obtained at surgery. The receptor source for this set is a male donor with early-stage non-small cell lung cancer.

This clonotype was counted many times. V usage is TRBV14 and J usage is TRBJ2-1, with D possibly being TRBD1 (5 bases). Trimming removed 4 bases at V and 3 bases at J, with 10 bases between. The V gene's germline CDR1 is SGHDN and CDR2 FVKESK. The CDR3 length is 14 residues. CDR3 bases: TGTGCCAGCAGCCGACAGCCCAACTACAATGAGCAGTTCTTC. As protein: CASSRQPNYNEQFF.

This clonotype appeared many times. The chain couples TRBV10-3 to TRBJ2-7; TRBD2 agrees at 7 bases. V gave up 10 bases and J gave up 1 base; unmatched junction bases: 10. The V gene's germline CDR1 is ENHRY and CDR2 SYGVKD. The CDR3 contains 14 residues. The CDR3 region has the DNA TGTGCCACCGTGGGGGGGGAGGCATCCTACGAGCAGTACTTC. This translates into CATVGGEASYEQYF.

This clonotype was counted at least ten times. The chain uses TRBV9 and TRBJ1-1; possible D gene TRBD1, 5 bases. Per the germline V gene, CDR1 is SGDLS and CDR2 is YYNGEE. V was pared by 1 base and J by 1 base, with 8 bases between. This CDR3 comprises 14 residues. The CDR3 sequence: CASSVQGSNTEAFF. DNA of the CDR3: TGTGCCAGCAGCGTACAGGGTTCGAACACTGAAGCTTTCTTT.

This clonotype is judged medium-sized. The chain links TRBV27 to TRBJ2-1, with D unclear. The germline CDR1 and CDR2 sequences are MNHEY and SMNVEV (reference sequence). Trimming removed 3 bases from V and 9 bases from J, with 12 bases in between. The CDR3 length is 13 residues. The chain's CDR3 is CASSFQTAGEQFF. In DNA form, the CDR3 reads TGTGCCAGCAGTTTCCAGACGGCCGGTGAGCAGTTCTTC.

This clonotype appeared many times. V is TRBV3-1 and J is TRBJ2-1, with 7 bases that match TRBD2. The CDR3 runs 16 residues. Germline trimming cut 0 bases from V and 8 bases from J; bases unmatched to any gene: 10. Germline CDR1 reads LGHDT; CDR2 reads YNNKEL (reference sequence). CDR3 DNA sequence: TGTGCCAGCAGCCAAGAAGCCAGCGGGATTAAGGATGAGCAGTTCTTC. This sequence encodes CASSQEASGIKDEQFF.

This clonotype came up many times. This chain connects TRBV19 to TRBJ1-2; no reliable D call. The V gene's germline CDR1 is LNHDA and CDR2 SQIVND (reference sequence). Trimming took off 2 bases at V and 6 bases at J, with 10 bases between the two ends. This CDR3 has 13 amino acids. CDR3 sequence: CASSITPSDGYTF. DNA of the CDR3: TGTGCCAGTAGTATAACTCCGTCAGATGGCTACACCTTC.

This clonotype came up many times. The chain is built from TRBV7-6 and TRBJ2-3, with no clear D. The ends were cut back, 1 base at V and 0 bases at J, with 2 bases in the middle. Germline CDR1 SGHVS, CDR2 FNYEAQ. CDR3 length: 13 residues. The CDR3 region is CASSLGSTDTQYF. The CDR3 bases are TGTGCCAGCAGCTTAGGTAGCACAGATACGCAGTATTTT.

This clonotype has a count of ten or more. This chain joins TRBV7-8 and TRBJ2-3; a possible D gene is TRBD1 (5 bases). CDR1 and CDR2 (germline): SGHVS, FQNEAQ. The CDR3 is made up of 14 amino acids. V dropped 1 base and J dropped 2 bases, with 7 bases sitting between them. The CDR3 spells CASSLGQLTDTQYF. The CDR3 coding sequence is TGTGCCAGCAGCTTAGGACAGCTCACAGATACGCAGTATTTT.

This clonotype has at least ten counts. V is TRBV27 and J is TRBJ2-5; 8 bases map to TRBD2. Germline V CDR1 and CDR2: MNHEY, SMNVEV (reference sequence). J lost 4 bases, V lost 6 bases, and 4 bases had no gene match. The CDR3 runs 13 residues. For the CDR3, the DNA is TGTGCCAGCAGAGCAGCGGGAGTAGAGACCCAGTACTTC. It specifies CASRAAGVETQYF.

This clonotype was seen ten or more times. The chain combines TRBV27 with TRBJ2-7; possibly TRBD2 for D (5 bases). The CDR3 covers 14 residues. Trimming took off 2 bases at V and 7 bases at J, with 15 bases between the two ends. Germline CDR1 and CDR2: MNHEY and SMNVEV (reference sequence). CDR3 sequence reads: CASSLIPEASEQYF. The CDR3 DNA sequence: TGTGCCAGCAGTTTAATTCCGGAGGCTTCGGAGCAGTACTTC.

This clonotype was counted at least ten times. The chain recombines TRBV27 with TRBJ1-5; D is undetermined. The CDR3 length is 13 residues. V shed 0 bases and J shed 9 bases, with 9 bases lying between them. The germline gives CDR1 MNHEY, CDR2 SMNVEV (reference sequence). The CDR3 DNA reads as TGTGCCAGCAGTTTATCGACGGGAAGGCCCCAGCATTTT. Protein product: CASSLSTGRPQHF.

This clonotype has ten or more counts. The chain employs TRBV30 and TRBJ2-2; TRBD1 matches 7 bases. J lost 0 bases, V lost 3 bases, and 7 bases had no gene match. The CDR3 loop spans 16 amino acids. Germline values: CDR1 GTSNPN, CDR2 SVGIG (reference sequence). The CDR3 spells CAWSGPDRTNTGELFF. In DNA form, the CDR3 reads TGTGCCTGGAGCGGACCGGACAGGACGAACACCGGGGAGCTGTTTTTT.

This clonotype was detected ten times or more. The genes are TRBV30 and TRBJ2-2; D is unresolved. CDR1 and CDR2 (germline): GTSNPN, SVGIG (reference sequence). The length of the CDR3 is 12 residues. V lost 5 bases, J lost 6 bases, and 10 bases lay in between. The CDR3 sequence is CAWSRTAGELFF. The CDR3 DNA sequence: TGTGCCTGGTCAAGAACCGCCGGGGAGCTGTTTTTT.

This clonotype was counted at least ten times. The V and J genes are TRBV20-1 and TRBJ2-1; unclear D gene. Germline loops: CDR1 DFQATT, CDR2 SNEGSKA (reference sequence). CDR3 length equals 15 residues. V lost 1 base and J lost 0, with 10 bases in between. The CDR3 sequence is CSARGLDSSYNEQFF. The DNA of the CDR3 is TGCAGTGCTAGAGGTCTTGATAGCTCCTACAATGAGCAGTTCTTC.

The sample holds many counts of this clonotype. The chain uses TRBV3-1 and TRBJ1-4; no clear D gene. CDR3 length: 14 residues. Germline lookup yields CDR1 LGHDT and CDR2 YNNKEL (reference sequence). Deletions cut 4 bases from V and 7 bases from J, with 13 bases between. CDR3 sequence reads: CASSLGLEGEKLFF. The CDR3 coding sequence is TGTGCCAGCAGCCTAGGACTGGAGGGTGAAAAACTGTTTTTT.

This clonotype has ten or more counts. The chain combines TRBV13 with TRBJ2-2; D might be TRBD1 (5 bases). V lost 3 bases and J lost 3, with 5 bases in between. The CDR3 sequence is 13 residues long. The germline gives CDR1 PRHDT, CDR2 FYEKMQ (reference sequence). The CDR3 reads CASSFRDTGELFF. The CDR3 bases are TGTGCCAGCAGCTTCAGGGACACCGGGGAGCTGTTTTTT.

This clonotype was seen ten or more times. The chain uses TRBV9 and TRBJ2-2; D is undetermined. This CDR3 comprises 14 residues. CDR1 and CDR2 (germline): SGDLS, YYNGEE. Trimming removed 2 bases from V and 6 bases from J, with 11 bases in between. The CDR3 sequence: CASSVSGLAGELFF. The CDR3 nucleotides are TGTGCCAGCAGCGTTTCTGGTCTGGCCGGGGAGCTGTTTTTT.

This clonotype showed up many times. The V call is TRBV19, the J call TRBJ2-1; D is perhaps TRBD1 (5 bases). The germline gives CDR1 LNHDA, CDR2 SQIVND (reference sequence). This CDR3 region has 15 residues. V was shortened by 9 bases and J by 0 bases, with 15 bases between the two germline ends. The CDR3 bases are TGTGCCAGCCGGCGACAGCCAGACTCCTACAATGAGCAGTTCTTC. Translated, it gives CASRRQPDSYNEQFF.

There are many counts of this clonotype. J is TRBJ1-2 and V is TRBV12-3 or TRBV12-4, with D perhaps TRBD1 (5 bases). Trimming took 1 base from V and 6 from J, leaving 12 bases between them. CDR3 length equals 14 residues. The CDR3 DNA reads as TGTGCCAGCAGTTTAGGGGTTCAGGGAGATGGCTACACCTTC. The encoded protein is CASSLGVQGDGYTF.

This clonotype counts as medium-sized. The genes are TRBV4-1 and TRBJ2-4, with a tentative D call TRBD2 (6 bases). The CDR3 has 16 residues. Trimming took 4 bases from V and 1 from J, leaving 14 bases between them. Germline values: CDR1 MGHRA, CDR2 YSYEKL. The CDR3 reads CASSRAAGGAKNIQYF. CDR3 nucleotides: TGCGCCAGCAGCCGAGCTGCTGGAGGGGCCAAAAACATTCAGTACTTC.

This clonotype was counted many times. In nucleotides, the CDR3 is TGTGCCAGCAGTTACTCGGGCCTTGGGGAGTCTGGGGCCAACGTCCTGACTTTC. This translates into CASSYSGLGESGANVLTF. The chain has TRBV6-5 and TRBJ2-6; D may be TRBD2 (5 bases). CDR3 length: 18 amino acids. Germline-derived CDR1 and CDR2 are MNHEY and SVGAGI. V gave up 0 bases and J gave up 1 base, with 13 bases separating them.